The next 4 T cell receptor beta chains were all read from a single sample in a study of neurological immune-mediated disorders. A single record per CDR3 protein comes from TCRdb applying MiXCR to the 5' RACE reads. This table holds tens of thousands of distinct CDR3 sequences, approximately 5% found once. The sequenced material came from CD4+ T cells from blood. The receptor set was obtained from a woman in her fifties or sixties in good health.

This clonotype was recorded many times. The chain recombines TRBV15 with TRBJ2-6; D is undetermined. CDR3 length equals 17 residues. Germline CDR1 and CDR2: LNHNV and YYDKDF (reference sequence). V lost 0 bases and J lost 1, with 10 bases in between. The CDR3 is CATSRDYGVSGANVLTF. DNA for the CDR3: TGTGCCACCAGCAGAGATTACGGAGTTTCTGGGGCCAACGTCCTGACTTTC.

The sample holds many counts of this clonotype. Possible read error: a much larger clone is one base away. V is TRBV7-2 and J is TRBJ2-4; 7 bases fit TRBD2. The CDR3 loop spans 13 amino acids. Germline V gene sequence: CDR1 SGHTA, CDR2 FQGNSA. The CDR3 DNA is TGTGCCAACAGCCACGGGAGGCAAAACATTCAGTACTTC. This encodes CANSHGRQNIQYF.

This clonotype was counted at least ten times. The CDR3 here is CASSRGGFIYEQYF. DNA for the CDR3: TGTGCCAGCAGCCGGGGGGGGTTTATTTACGAGCAGTACTTC. V gene TRBV11-2 combines with J gene TRBJ2-7; 8 bases fit TRBD2. Germline V gene sequence: CDR1 SGHAT, CDR2 FQNNGV. The CDR3 is made up of 14 amino acids. V lost 5 bases, J lost 4 bases, and 7 bases stayed unmatched.

This clonotype has a count of ten or more. The rearrangement links TRBV3-1 to TRBJ1-2; 8 bases match TRBD1. The CDR3 runs 14 residues. Germline CDR1 and CDR2: LGHDT and YNNKEL (reference sequence). V lost 4 bases and J lost 6; bases outside the gene matches: 7. The DNA for the CDR3 is TGTGCCAGCAGCCTTCTCCAGGGGGCGGATGGCTACACCTTC. Translation gives CASSLLQGADGYTF.